This entry is about one TCR beta chain. Its antigen is not yet known. Per-nucleotide qualities are absent, and no much larger clonotype sits a single base away. The data derive from a study of T-cell reconstitution after alpha-beta-depleted transplantation in children (dated by TCRdb to the mid-2010s). In terms of the full investigation: Using TCR repertoire profiling, the study quantitatively followed how T-cell immune reconstitution unfolded in children after TCRalphabeta/CD19-depleted allogeneic hematopoietic cell transplantation.

V loses 0 bases, J loses 4 bases, and the germline ends lie 16 bases apart. CDR1 and CDR2, per the germline V gene, are SGHTA and FQGNSA. CDR3 length: 17 amino acids, cysteine to phenylalanine. The retained sequence is limited to the CDR3, 51 bases, with the frame set at the first base. The library was generated by PCR. Sequenced using an Illumina HiSeq 2500. TCR library preparation used molecular barcoding, with unique molecular identifiers applied to normalize quantification of the TCRbeta repertoire. TCRdb took the public reads, trimmed them with fastp at Q25, ran MiXCR for clone calling and kept in-frame beta chains. Rows with a matching CDR3 protein are joined into one entry that keeps the most common DNA and genes. The sample table holds approximately 640,000 distinct CDR3 sequences, of which over 15% were seen once. The ten biggest clones cover 0.85% to 1.3% of the sample.

The TCR sequence derives from a human donor who donated a stem cell graft to a child with acute myeloid leukemia. The sample consisted of PBMCs from the stem cell graft donor, taken from the stem cell graft. The chain couples TRBV7-2 to TRBJ2-1; D gene: possibly TRBD2, on 6 matching bases. The CDR3 reads as follows: CASSLAGGTSGYNEQFF. The nucleotide sequence is given as TGTGCCAGCAGCTTAGCGGGAGGTACCAGCGGGTACAATGAGCAGTTCTTC.